These 20 T cell receptor beta chains were sequenced from one sample in a study of identical twins. TCRdb re-analysed the 5' RACE reads in MiXCR, keeping a single row per CDR3 protein. The sample has about 210,000 distinct CDR3 sequences, roughly a tenth seen once. Sequencing was done on a sample of memory (CD45RO+) T cells sorted from blood. The receptor source for this set is a woman aged 18-30 years in good health.

The chain joins TRBV20-1 to TRBJ2-7; weak D call: TRBD2 (6 bases). The CDR3 is 15 residues long. Trimming took off 0 bases at V and 6 bases at J, with 18 bases between the two ends. CDR1 and CDR2 (germline): DFQATT, SNEGSKA (reference sequence). The DNA of the CDR3 is TGCAGTGCTAGAGATCTGGGACTCCTTCGGAGCGAGCAGTACTTC. Translation gives CSARDLGLLRSEQYF.

A few counts support this clonotype. The gene calls are TRBV12-3 or TRBV12-4 and TRBJ2-1, with 14 bases identical to TRBD2. V lost 9 bases and J lost 8; bases outside the gene matches: 6. The CDR3 sequence is 14 residues long. CDR3 loop: CASRTSGRLYEQFF. The CDR3 DNA sequence: TGTGCCAGTAGGACTAGCGGGAGGTTGTATGAGCAGTTCTTC.

The chain is built from TRBV11-2 and TRBJ2-7; either TRBD1 or TRBD2 may supply D (5 bases each). Per germline, CDR1 SGHAT and CDR2 FQNNGV. The CDR3 consists of 17 residues. V gave up 1 base and J gave up 0 bases, with 16 bases separating them. In DNA, the CDR3 is TGTGCCAGCAGCTTAGGCTCCGGGACCCCGAGCTCCTACGAGCAGTACTTC. It encodes CASSLGSGTPSSYEQYF.

This clonotype was counted between two and nine times. The V gene is TRBV6-5, the J gene TRBJ2-2; a possible D gene is TRBD1 (5 bases). V lost 2 bases to trimming and J lost 6 bases, with 13 bases between them. The germline gives CDR1 MNHEY, CDR2 SVGAGI. The CDR3 runs to 15 residues. CDR3 nucleotides: TGTGCCAGCAGTTACACGATCAGGGTGGCCGGGGAGCTGTTTTTT. Amino acids: CASSYTIRVAGELFF.

V usage is TRBV7-9 and J usage is TRBJ2-2; TRBD2 is a possible D gene (6 bases). CDR1 and CDR2 (germline): SEHNR, FQNEAQ (reference sequence). CDR3 length: 15 amino acids. V was shortened by 5 bases and J by 2 bases, with 12 bases between the two germline ends. The CDR3 sequence is CASSPAGPNTGELFF. In DNA form, the CDR3 reads TGTGCCAGCAGCCCCGCGGGGCCTAACACCGGGGAGCTGTTTTTT. Full variable domain (missing parts from reference TRBV7-9 and TRBJ2-2): DTGVSQNPRHKITKRGQNVTFRCDPISEHNRLYWYRQTLGQGPEFLTYFQNEAQLEKSRLLSDRFSAERPKGSFSTLEIQRTEQGDSAMYLCASSPAGPNTGELFFGEGSRLTVL.

This chain connects TRBV3-1 to TRBJ2-4; 7 nucleotides align to TRBD2. CDR1 is LGHDT, CDR2 YNNKEL, per germline (reference sequence). V was pared by 4 bases and J by 4 bases, with 7 bases of the junction left unmatched. The CDR3 loop spans 15 amino acids. The CDR3 protein is CASSLRSGDKNIQYF. CDR3 nucleotides: TGTGCCAGCAGCCTCAGGAGCGGGGATAAAAACATTCAGTACTTC.

As to this clonotype: An end of the junction does not agree with germline; a read error may underlie this. The V gene is TRBV5-1, the J gene TRBJ2-1; D could derive from TRBD1 or TRBD2 (5 bases each). The CDR3 runs to 11 residues. Germline CDR1 SGHRS, CDR2 YFSETQ. The CDR3 DNA follows: TGCGCCAGCAGCCGGGACGCCAAATGGGTTTTC. It is translated as CASSRDAKWVF.

This chain uses TRBV14 with TRBJ2-2, with 7 bases that match TRBD2. CDR3 size: 16 residues. Germline V lookup: CDR1 SGHDN, CDR2 FVKESK. Trimming removed 3 bases from V and 3 bases from J; junction bases left unmatched: 7. DNA for the CDR3: TGTGCCAGCAGCCAGGGCCCGGGGGGAGACACCGGGGAGCTGTTTTTT. It specifies CASSQGPGGDTGELFF.

The table lists this clonotype with many counts. The chain combines TRBV9 with TRBJ2-3; weak D call: TRBD2 (5 bases). The CDR3 runs to 16 residues. CDR1 is SGDLS, CDR2 YYNGEE, per germline. Trimming removed 3 bases at V and 1 base at J, with 15 bases between. The CDR3 nucleotides are TGTGCCAGCAGCGCCCACCTGGACTCAGGCACAGATACGCAGTATTTT. Translating gives CASSAHLDSGTDTQYF.

At least ten counts were recorded for this clonotype. The gene calls are TRBV5-1 and TRBJ2-5; D gene uncertain. Germline V gene sequence: CDR1 SGHRS, CDR2 YFSETQ. Trimming shortened V by 5 bases and J by 1 base, and 12 bases separated the two germline ends. The CDR3 is 14 residues long. Here the CDR3 DNA reads TGCGCCAGCAGTTTACTCAGCTTCCAAGAGACCCAGTACTTC. Encoded protein: CASSLLSFQETQYF.

The chain is built from TRBV20-1 and TRBJ2-5, with D possibly being TRBD1 (5 bases). CDR1 and CDR2 from the germline V gene are DFQATT and SNEGSKA (reference sequence). The CDR3 is 13 residues long. Trimming stripped 0 bases from V and 4 bases from J, with 9 bases between. The CDR3 DNA is TGCAGTGCTAGAGATTGGCAGGGAGAGACCCAGTACTTC. As protein: CSARDWQGETQYF.

This clonotype occurred many times. This chain links TRBV5-6 with TRBJ2-1; 10 bases map to TRBD2. There are 13 residues in the CDR3. CDR1 and CDR2 from the germline V gene are SGHDT and YYEEEE. The V and J ends lost 5 bases and 8 bases, in that order; junction bases with no gene match: 4. CDR3 coding DNA: TGTGCCAGCAGTGTAGCGGGGGGAGATGAGCAGTTCTTC. It codes for CASSVAGGDEQFF.

This clonotype turned up a few times. V usage is TRBV5-4 and J usage is TRBJ2-1; TRBD1 matches at 10 bases. J was trimmed by 8 bases and V by 3 bases; bases with no gene match: 5. CDR3 length: 14 residues. Germline V gives CDR1 SGHNT, CDR2 YYREEE (reference sequence). This CDR3 reads CASSYRDRGHEQFF. The CDR3 nucleotides are TGTGCCAGCAGCTATAGGGACAGGGGTCATGAGCAGTTCTTC.

The J gene is TRBJ1-2, the V gene TRBV20-1; D is perhaps TRBD1 (6 bases). Germline loops: CDR1 DFQATT, CDR2 SNEGSKA (reference sequence). V was clipped by 0 bases and J by 3 bases, with 17 bases between them. CDR3 length: 16 residues. The CDR3 is CSAREEKGGVDYGYTF. The CDR3 DNA is TGCAGTGCTAGAGAGGAGAAGGGGGGCGTCGACTATGGCTACACCTTC.

This clonotype was counted between two and nine times. This sequence joins TRBV3-1 and TRBJ2-7, with TRBD2 identical over 8 bases. Looked up from germline, CDR1 is LGHDT and CDR2 is YNNKEL (reference sequence). The CDR3 is made up of 15 amino acids. Trimming cost V 1 base and J 2 bases; bases outside gene matches: 4. CDR3 loop: CASSQGTGGAYEQYF. The CDR3 DNA reads TGTGCCAGCAGCCAAGGAACGGGAGGGGCCTACGAGCAGTACTTC.

This sequence joins TRBV30 and TRBJ2-3; D uncertain. CDR3 length equals 14 residues. The V gene lost 0 bases and the J gene lost 6 bases, with 13 bases spanning the gap. CDR1 GTSNPN and CDR2 SVGIG come from the germline V gene (reference sequence). The DNA of the CDR3 is TGTGCCTGGAGTGTACCGCCAACTCCCGATACGCAGTATTTT. It is translated as CAWSVPPTPDTQYF.

There are a few counts of this clonotype. The rearrangement joins TRBV9 to TRBJ2-1, with D unclear. CDR1 SGDLS and CDR2 YYNGEE come from the germline V gene. V gave up 1 base and J gave up 5 bases, with 10 bases separating them. This CDR3 has 14 amino acids. Here the CDR3 DNA reads TGTGCCAGCAGCGTAACCCCCGGTGACAATGAGCAGTTCTTC. Its translation: CASSVTPGDNEQFF.

This chain uses TRBV5-1 with TRBJ2-3; 7 positions agree with TRBD2. This CDR3 is built from 16 residues. Germline CDR1 reads SGHRS; CDR2 reads YFSETQ. With 0 bases clipped from V and 0 bases from J, the junction kept 4 bases outside the gene matches. The CDR3 DNA is TGCGCCAGCAGCTTGGGACTAGCTGTTAGCACAGATACGCAGTATTTT. Translated, it gives CASSLGLAVSTDTQYF.

The chain couples TRBV20-1 to TRBJ2-7; TRBD1 agrees at 8 bases. CDR1 and CDR2 from the germline V gene are DFQATT and SNEGSKA (reference sequence). This CDR3 has 15 residues. Trimming removed 1 base from V and 1 base from J; junction bases left unmatched: 6. CDR3 sequence (DNA): TGCAGTGCTAGAGCCCCCGGGACAGGTTCCTACGAGCAGTACTTC. Translated, it gives CSARAPGTGSYEQYF.

This clonotype was counted only a few times. The J gene is TRBJ2-3, the V gene TRBV7-3; tentative D call: TRBD2 (6 bases). The ends were cut back, 5 bases at V and 6 bases at J, with 12 bases in the middle. This CDR3 has 13 residues. In germline, CDR1 is SGHTA, CDR2 FQGTGA. The CDR3 sequence is CASSIPGGDTQYF. In DNA form, the CDR3 reads TGTGCCAGCAGCATACCTGGAGGGGATACGCAGTATTTT.